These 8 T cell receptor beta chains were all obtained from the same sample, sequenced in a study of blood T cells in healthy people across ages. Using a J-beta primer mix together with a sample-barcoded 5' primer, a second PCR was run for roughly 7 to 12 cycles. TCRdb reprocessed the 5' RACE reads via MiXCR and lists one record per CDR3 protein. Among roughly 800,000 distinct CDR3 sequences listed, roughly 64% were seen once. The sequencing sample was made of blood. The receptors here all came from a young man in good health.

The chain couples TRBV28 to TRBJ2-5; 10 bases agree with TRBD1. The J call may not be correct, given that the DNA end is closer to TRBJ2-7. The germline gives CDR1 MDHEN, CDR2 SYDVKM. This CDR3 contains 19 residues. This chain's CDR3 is CASSSKVPGQGKVPYEQYF. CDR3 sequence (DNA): TGTGCCAGCAGTTCAAAAGTCCCGGGACAGGGGAAGGTCCCCTACGAGCAGTACTTC.

CDR3 protein: CASSQALGLNTEAFF. In nucleotides, the CDR3 is TGTGCCAGCAGCCAGGCGCTGGGGTTGAACACTGAAGCTTTCTTT. This sequence joins TRBV7-9 and TRBJ1-1; D gene ambiguous. CDR1 and CDR2 from the germline V gene are SEHNR and FQNEAQ (reference sequence). The CDR3 extends over 15 amino acids. Trimming left V 5 bases short and J 0 bases short, with 13 bases between.

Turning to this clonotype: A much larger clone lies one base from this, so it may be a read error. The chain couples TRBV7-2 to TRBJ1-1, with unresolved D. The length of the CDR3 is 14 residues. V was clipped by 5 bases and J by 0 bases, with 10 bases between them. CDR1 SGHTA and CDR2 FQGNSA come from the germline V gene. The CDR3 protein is CASSVYSLNTEAFF. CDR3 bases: TGTGCCAGCAGCGTATACAGTCTGAACACTGAAGCTTTCTTT. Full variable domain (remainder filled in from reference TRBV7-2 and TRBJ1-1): GAGVSQSPSNKVTEKGKDVELRCDPISGHTALYWYRQSLGQGLEFLIYFQGNSAPDKSGLPSDRFSAERTGGSVSTLTIQRTQQEDSAVYLCASSVYSLNTEAFFGQGTRLTVV.

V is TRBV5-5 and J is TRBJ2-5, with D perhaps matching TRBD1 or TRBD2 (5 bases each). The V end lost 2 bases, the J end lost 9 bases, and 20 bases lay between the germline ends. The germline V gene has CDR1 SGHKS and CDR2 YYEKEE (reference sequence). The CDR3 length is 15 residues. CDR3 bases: TGTGCCAGCAGCTTTTGGGACCCCGTAGGTGGACCCCAGTACTTC. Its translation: CASSFWDPVGGPQYF. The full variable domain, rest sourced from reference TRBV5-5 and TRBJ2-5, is DAGVTQSPTHLIKTRGQQVTLRCSPISGHKSVSWYQQVLGQGPQFIFQYYEKEERGRGNFPDRFSARQFPNYSSELNVNALLLGDSALYLCASSFWDPVGGPQYFGPGTRLLVL.

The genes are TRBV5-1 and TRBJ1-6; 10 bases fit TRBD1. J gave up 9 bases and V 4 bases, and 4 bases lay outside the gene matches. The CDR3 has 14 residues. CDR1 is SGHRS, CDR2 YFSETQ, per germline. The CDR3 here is CASSVGQGPSPLHF. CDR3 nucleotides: TGCGCCAGCAGCGTGGGACAGGGGCCTTCACCCCTCCACTTT.

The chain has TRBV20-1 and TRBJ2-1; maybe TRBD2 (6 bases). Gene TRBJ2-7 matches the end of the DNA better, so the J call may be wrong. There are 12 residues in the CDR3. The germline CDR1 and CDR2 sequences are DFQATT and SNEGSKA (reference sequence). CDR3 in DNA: TGCAGTGCTGGGGCGGGGTACAATGAGCAGTACTTC. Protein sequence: CSAGAGYNEQYF.

The CDR3 region is CAMRECEQFF. CDR3 DNA: TGTGCCATGCGGGAGTGTGAGCAGTTCTTC. This chain links TRBV28 with TRBJ2-1; 7 nucleotides agree with TRBD2. V lost 10 bases, J lost 9 bases, and 3 bases stayed unmatched. Germline CDR1 MDHEN, CDR2 SYDVKM. The CDR3 has 10 residues.

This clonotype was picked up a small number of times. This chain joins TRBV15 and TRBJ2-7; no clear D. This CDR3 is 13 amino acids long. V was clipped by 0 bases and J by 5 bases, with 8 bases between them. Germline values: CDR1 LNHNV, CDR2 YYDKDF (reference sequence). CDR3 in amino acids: CATSRDTVHEQYF. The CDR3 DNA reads TGTGCCACCAGCAGAGATACGGTCCACGAGCAGTACTTC.